The clone carrying this TCR beta chain was seen only a few times. What it binds is not known. The CDR3 length is 13 residues. The germline CDR1 and CDR2 sequences are LNHDA and SQIVND (reference sequence). V gave up 9 bases and J gave up 6 bases, with 15 bases separating them. Original analysis: A papillary thyroid cancer distant-metastasis classifier was built from CDR3 differences across clinicopathological groups. TCRdb reassembled clones from the PCR reads with MiXCR. The V and J calls shown here were made by TCRdb, not taken from the authors' results. The top ten clones hold around 17% of a sample with 4,000 to 5,000 clones, about a sixth of them seen once. The data originate from a study of metastatic and nonmetastatic thyroid tumors. In the study overall: Patients with malignant and benign thyroid disease provided blood and tumor or nodule tissue, whose repertoires were compared.

None of the patients had undergone any treatment ahead of thyroid surgery. Findings and caveats of the study: Within blood and tumor, benign nodules reportedly had significantly lower TCR beta diversity than malignant thyroid tumors did.

This TCR came from a female donor with papillary thyroid cancer or a benign thyroid nodule (not recorded which). Some clones in this sample may be carry-over from other donors' samples. This chain links TRBV19 with TRBJ2-4, with D uncertain. Sequenced sample: adjacent normal tissue. CDR3 nucleotides: TGTGCCAGCAGACATCGGAGTGGAAACATTCAGTACTTC. The encoded protein is CASRHRSGNIQYF.